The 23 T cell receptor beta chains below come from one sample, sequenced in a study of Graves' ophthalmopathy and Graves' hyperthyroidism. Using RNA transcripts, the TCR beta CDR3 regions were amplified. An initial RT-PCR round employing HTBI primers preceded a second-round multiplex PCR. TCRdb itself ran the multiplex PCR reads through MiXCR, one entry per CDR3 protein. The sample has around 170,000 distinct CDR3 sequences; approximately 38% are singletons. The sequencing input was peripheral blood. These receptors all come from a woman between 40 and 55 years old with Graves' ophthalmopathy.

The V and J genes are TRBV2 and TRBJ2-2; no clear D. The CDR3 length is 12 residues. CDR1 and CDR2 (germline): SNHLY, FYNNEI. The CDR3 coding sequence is TGTGCGTTAAGATCGAACACCGGGGAGCTGTTTTTT. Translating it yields CALRSNTGELFF. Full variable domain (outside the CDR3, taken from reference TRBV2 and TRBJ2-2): EPEVTQTPSHQVTQMGQEVILRCVPISNHLYFYWYRQILGQKVEFLVSFYNNEISEKSEIFDDQFSVERPDGSNFTLKIRSTKLEDSAMYFCALRSNTGELFFGEGSRLTVL.

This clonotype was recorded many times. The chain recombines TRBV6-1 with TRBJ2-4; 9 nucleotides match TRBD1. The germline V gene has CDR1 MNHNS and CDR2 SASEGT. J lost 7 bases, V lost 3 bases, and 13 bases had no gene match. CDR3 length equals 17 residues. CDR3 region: CASSDYRGRGEKNIQYF. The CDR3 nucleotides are TGTGCCAGCAGTGACTACAGGGGGCGCGGAGAAAAGAACATTCAGTACTTC.

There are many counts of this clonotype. CDR3: CASSRTTSVTYEQYF. The CDR3 nucleotides are TGTGCCAGCAGCAGAACGACTAGCGTGACCTACGAGCAGTACTTC. The chain is built from TRBV11-1 and TRBJ2-7, with 8 bases fitting TRBD2. Losses at the gene ends were 5 bases for V and 2 bases for J; bases not matched to a gene: 8. CDR3 length: 15 residues. Germline CDR1 reads SGHAT; CDR2 reads FQDESV (reference sequence).

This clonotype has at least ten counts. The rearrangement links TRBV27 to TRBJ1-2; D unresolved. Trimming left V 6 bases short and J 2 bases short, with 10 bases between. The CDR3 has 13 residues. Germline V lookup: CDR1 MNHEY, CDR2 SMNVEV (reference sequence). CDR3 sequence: CASSRDGNYGYTF. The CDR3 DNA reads TGTGCCAGCAGCCGGGATGGAAACTATGGCTACACCTTC.

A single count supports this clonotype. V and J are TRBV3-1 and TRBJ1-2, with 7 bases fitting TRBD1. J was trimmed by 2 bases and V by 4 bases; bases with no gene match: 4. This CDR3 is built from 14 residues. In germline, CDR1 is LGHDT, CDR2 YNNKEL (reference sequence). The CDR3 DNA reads TGTGCCAGCAGCCGCCCGACAGGGAACTATGGCTACACCTTC. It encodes CASSRPTGNYGYTF.

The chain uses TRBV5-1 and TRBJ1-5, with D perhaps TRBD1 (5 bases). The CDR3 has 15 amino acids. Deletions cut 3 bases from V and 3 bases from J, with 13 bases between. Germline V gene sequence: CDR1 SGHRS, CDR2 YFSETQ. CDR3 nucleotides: TGCGCCAGCAGCTCCGGCGGAGGGGTCAATCAGCCCCAGCATTTT. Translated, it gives CASSSGGGVNQPQHF.

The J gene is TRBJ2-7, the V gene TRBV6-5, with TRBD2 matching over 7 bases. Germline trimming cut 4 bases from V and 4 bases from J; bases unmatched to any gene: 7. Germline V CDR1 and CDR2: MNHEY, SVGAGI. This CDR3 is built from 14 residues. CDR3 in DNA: TGTGCCAGCAGTTGGCGGGAGCTCGGGTACGAGCAGTACTTC. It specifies CASSWRELGYEQYF.

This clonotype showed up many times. The CDR3 sequence: CASSYSEGRNTGELFF. The CDR3 nucleotides are TGTGCCAGCAGTTACTCGGAGGGACGCAACACCGGGGAGCTGTTTTTT. This chain joins TRBV6-5 and TRBJ2-2, with D tentatively TRBD2 (6 bases). The germline CDR1 and CDR2 sequences are MNHEY and SVGAGI. The CDR3 extends over 16 amino acids. V was cut by 0 bases and J by 2 bases, with 10 bases left in between.

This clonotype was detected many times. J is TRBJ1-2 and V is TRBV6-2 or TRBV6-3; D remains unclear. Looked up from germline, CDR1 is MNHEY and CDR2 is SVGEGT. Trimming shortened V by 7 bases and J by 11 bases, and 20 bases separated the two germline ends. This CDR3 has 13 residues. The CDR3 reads CASTKFTPGEYTF. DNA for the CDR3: TGTGCCAGCACCAAATTCACCCCAGGCGAGTACACCTTC.

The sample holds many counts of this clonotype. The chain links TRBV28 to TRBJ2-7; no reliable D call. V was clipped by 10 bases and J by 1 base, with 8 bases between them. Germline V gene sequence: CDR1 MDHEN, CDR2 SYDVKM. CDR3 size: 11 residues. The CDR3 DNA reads TGTGCCACGGAAGGATCCTACGAGCAGTACTTC. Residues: CATEGSYEQYF.

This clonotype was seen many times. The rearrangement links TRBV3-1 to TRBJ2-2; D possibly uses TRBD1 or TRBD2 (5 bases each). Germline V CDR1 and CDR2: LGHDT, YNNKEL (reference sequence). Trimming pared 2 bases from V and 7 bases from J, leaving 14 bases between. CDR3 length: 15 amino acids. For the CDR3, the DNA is TGTGCCAGCAGCCAACTCGGGACCGGCGGCGGGGAGCTGTTTTTT. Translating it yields CASSQLGTGGGELFF.

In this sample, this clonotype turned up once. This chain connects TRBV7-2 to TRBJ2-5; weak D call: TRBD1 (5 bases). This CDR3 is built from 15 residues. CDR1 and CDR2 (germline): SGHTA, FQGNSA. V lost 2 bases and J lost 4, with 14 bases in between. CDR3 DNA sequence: TGTGCCAGCAGCTTAAGGCGCAGGGTAGGAGAGACCCAGTACTTC. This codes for CASSLRRRVGETQYF.

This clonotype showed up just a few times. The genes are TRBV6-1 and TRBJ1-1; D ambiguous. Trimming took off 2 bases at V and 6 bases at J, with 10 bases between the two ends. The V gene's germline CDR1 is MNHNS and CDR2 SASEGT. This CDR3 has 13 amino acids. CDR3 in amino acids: CASSEHGKAEAFF. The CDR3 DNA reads TGTGCCAGCAGTGAACATGGAAAGGCTGAAGCTTTCTTT.

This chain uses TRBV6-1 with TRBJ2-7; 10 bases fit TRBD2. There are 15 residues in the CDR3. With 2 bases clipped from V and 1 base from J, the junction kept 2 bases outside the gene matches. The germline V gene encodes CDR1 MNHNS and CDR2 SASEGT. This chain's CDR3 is CASSEFSGGSYEQYF. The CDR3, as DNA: TGTGCCAGCAGTGAATTTAGCGGGGGGTCCTACGAGCAGTACTTC.

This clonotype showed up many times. The CDR3 here is CASSEGLASPYEQYF. The DNA of the CDR3 is TGTGCCAGCAGCGAGGGACTAGCGAGTCCCTACGAGCAGTACTTC. The chain combines TRBV11-2 with TRBJ2-7; 10 nucleotides line up with TRBD2. V shed 5 bases and J 2 bases; nucleotides not matched to a gene: 6. The germline V gene encodes CDR1 SGHAT and CDR2 FQNNGV. The CDR3 is 15 residues long.

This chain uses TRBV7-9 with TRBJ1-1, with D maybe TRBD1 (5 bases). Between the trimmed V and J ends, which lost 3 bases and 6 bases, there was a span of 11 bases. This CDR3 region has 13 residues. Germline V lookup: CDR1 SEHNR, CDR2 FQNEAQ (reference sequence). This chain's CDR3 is CASSLGGRSEAFF. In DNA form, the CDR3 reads TGTGCCAGCAGCTTGGGGGGAAGGTCTGAAGCTTTCTTT. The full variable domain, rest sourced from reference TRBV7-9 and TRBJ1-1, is DTGVSQNPRHKITKRGQNVTFRCDPISEHNRLYWYRQTLGQGPEFLTYFQNEAQLEKSRLLSDRFSAERPKGSFSTLEIQRTEQGDSAMYLCASSLGGRSEAFFGQGTRLTVV.

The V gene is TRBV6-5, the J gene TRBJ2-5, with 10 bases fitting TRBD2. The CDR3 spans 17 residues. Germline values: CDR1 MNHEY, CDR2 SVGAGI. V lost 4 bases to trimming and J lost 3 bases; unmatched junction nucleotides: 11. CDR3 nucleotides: TGTGCCAGCAGTTCCGATCTAGCGGGAGAGGAGGAAGAGACCCAGTACTTC. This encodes CASSSDLAGEEEETQYF.

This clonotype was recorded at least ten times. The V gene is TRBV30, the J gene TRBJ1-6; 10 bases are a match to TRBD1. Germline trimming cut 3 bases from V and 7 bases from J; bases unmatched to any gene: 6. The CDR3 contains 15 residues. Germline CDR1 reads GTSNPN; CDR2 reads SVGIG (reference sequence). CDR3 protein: CAWSRRDRGNSPLHF. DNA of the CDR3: TGTGCCTGGAGCAGAAGGGACAGGGGAAATTCACCCCTCCACTTT.

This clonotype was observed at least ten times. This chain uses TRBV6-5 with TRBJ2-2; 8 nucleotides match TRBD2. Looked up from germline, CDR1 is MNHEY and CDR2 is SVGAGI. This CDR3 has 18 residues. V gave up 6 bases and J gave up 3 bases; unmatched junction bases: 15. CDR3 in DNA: TGTGCCAGCAGGGGGGGTGGAGAGCGGGGGAGCTACACCGGGGAGCTGTTTTTT. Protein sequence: CASRGGGERGSYTGELFF.

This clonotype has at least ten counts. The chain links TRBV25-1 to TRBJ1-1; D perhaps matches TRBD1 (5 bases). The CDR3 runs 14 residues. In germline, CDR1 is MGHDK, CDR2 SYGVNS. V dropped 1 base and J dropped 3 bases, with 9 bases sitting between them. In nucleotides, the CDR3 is TGTGCCAGCAGTGAATTGGGGGACTACACTGAAGCTTTCTTT. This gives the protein CASSELGDYTEAFF.

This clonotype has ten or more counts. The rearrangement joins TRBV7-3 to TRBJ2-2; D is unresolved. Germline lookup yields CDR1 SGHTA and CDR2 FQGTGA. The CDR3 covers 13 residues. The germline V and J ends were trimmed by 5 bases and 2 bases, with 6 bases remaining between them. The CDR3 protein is CASSMTNTGELFF. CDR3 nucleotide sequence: TGTGCCAGCAGCATGACAAACACCGGGGAGCTGTTTTTT. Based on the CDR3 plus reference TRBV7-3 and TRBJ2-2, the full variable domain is GAGVSQTPSNKVTEKGKYVELRCDPISGHTALYWYRQSLGQGPEFLIYFQGTGAADDSGLPNDRFFAVRPEGSVSTLKIQRTERGDSAVYLCASSMTNTGELFFGEGSRLTVL.

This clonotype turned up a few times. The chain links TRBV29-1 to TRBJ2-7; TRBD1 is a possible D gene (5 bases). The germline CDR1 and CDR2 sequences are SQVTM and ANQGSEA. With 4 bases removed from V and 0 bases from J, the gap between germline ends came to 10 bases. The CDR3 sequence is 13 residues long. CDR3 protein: CSVGDSLSYEQYF. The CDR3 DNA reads TGCAGCGTTGGAGACAGTCTCTCCTACGAGCAGTACTTC.

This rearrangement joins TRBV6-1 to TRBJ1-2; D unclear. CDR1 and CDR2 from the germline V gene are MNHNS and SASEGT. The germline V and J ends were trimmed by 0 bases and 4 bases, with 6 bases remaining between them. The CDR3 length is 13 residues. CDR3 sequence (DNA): TGTGCCAGCAGTGAAGCGACTACCTATGGCTACACCTTC. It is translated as CASSEATTYGYTF.